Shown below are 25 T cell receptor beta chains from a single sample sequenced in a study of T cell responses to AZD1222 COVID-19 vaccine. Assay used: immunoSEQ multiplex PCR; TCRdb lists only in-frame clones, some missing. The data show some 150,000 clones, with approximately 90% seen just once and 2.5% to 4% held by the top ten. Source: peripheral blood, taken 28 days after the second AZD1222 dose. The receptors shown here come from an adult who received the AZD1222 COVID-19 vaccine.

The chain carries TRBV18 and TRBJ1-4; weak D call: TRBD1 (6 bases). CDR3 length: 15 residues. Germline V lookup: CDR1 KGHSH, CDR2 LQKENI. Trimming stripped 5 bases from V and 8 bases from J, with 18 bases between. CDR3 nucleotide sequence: TGTGCCAGCTCATGGGGGGCCCGCCGAAGGGAAAAACTGTTTTTT. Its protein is CASSWGARRREKLFF.

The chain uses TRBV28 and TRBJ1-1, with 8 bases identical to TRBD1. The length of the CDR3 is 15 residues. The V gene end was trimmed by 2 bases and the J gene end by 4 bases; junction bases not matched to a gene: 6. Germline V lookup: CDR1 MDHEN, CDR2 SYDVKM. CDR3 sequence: CASSLIGQGTTEAFF. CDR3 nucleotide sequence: TGTGCCAGCAGTTTAATAGGACAGGGAACCACTGAAGCTTTCTTT. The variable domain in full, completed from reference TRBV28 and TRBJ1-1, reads DVKVTQSSRYLVKRTGEKVFLECVQDMDHENMFWYRQDPGLGLRLIYFSYDVKMKEKGDIPEGYSVSREKKERFSLILESASTNQTSMYLCASSLIGQGTTEAFFGQGTRLTVV.

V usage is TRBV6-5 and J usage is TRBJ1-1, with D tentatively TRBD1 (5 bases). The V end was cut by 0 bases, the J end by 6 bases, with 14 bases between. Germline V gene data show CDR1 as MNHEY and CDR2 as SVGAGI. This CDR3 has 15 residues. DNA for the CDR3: TGTGCCAGCAGTTACTCCCCCCCGCAAGGGGCTGAAGCTTTCTTT. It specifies CASSYSPPQGAEAFF.

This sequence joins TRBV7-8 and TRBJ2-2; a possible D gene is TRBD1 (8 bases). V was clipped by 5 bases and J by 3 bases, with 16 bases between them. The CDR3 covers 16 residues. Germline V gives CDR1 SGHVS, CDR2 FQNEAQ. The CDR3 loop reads CASSIRQGRDTGELFF. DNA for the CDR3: TGTGCCAGCAGCATCCGACAGGGGAGGGACACCGGGGAGCTGTTTTTT. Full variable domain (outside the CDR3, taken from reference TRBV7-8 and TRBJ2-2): GAGVSQSPRYKVAKRGQDVALRCDPISGHVSLFWYQQALGQGPEFLTYFQNEAQLDKSGLPSDRFFAERPEGSVSTLKIQRTQQEDSAVYLCASSIRQGRDTGELFFGEGSRLTVL.

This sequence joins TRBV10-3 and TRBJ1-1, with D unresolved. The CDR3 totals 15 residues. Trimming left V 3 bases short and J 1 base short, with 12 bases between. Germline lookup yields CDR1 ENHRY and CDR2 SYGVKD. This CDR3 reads CAISERLSGNTEAFF. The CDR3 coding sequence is TGTGCCATCAGTGAACGTTTGTCGGGGAACACTGAAGCTTTCTTT.

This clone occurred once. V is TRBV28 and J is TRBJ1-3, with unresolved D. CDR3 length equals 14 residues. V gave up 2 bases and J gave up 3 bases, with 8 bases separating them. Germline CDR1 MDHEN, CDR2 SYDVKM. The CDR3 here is CASSLMGYGNTIYF. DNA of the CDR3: TGTGCCAGCAGTTTAATGGGGTATGGAAACACCATATATTTT.

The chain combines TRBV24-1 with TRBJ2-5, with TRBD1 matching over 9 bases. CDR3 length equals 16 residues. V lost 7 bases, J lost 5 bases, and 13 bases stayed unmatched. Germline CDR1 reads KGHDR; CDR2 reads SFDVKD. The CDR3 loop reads CATSEAPGQGEETQYF. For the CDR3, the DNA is TGTGCCACCAGCGAAGCCCCGGGACAGGGCGAGGAGACCCAGTACTTC.

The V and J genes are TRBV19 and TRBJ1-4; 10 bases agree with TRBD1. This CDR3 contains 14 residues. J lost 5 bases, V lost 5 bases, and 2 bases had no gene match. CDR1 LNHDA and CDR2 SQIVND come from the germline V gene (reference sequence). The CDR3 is CASSQGQGNEKLFF. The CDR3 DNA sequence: TGTGCCAGTAGTCAGGGACAGGGGAATGAAAAACTGTTTTTT.

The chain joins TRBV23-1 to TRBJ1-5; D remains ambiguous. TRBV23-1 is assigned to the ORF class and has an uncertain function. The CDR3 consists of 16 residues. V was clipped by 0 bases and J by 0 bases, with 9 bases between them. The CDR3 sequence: CASSQSWPTSNQPQHF. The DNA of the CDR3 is TGCGCCAGCAGTCAATCGTGGCCGACTAGCAATCAGCCCCAGCATTTT.

The CDR3 coding sequence is TGTGCCAGCTCACCGACAGCGGGGGGGGCGGATCAGCCCCAGCATTTT. This encodes CASSPTAGGADQPQHF. This chain joins TRBV18 and TRBJ1-5; TRBD1 is a possible D gene (6 bases). CDR1 KGHSH and CDR2 LQKENI come from the germline V gene. The CDR3 spans 16 residues. Trimming stripped 3 bases from V and 5 bases from J, with 17 bases between.

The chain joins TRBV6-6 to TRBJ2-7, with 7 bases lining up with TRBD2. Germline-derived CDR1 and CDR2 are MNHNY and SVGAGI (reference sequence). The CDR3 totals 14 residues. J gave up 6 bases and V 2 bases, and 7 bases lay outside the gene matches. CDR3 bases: TGTGCCAGCAGTTACGTTGCGGGAGCGGGCGAGCAGTACTTC. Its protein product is CASSYVAGAGEQYF.

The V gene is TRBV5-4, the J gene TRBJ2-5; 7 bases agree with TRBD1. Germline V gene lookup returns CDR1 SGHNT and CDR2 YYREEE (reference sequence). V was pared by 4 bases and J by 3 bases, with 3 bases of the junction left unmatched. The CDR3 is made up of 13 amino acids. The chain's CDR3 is CASSHDREETQYF. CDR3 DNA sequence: TGTGCCAGCAGCCACGACAGGGAAGAGACCCAGTACTTC.

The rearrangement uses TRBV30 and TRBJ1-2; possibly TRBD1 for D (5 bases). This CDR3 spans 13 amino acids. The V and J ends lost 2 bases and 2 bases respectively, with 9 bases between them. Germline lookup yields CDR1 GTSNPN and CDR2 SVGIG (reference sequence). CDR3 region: CAWSRRQNYGYTF. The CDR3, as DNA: TGTGCCTGGAGTAGACGACAGAACTATGGCTACACCTTC.

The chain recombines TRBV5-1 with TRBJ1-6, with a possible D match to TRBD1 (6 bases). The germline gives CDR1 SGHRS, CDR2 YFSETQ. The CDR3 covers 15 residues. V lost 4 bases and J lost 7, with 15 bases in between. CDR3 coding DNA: TGCGCCAGCAGCCCGGACAGAGGGCCAAATTCACCCCTCCACTTT. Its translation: CASSPDRGPNSPLHF.

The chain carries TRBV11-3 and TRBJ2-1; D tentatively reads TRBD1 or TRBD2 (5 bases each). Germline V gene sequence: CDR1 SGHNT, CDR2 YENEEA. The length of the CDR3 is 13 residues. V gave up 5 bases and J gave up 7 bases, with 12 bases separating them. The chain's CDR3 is CASSTGPGNEQFF. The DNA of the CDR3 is TGTGCCAGCAGCACGGGACCAGGGAATGAGCAGTTCTTC.

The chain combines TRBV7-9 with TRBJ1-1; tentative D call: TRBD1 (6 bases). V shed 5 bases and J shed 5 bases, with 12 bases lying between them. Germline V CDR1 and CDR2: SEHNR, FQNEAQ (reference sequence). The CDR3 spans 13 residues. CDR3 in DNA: TGTGCCAGCAGCATAGGGGGTGGGACTGAAGCTTTCTTT. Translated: CASSIGGGTEAFF.

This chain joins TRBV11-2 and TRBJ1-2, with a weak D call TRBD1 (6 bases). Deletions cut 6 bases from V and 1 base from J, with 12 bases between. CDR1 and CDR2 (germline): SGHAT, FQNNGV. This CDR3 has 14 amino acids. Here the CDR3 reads CASRSGQLNYGYTF. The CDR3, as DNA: TGTGCCAGCAGATCAGGACAGCTTAACTATGGCTACACCTTC.

CDR3 coding DNA: TGCAGCGCCTCCCGACAGTTCGGCAACACTGAAGCTTTCTTT. As protein: CSASRQFGNTEAFF. V is TRBV29-1 and J is TRBJ1-1, with D possibly TRBD1 on 5 matching bases. The CDR3 length is 14 residues. V lost 7 bases and J lost 2, with 17 bases in between. Looked up from germline, CDR1 is SQVTM and CDR2 is ANQGSEA.

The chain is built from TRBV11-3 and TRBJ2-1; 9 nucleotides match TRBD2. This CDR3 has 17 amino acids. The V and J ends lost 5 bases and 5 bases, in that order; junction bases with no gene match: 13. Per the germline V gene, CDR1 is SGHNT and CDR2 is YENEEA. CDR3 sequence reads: CASSPPSGLATDNEQFF. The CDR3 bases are TGTGCCAGCAGCCCCCCATCCGGACTAGCGACCGACAATGAGCAGTTCTTC.

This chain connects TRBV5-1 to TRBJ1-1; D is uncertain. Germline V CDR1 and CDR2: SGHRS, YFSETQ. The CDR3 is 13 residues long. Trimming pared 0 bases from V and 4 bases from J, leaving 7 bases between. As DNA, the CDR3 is TGCGCCAGCAGCTTGGTTTTGGGCACTGAAGCTTTCTTT. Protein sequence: CASSLVLGTEAFF.

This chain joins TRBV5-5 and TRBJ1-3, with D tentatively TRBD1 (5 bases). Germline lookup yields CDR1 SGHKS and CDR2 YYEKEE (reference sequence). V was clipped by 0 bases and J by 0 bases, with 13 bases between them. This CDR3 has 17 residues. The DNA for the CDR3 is TGTGCCAGCAGCTTGGTAGGGGCCGTAAGCTCTGGAAACACCATATATTTT. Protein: CASSLVGAVSSGNTIYF.

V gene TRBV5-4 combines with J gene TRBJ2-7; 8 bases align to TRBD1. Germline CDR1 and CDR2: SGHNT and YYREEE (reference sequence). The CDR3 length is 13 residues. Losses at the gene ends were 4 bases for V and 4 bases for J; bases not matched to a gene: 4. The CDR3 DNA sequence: TGTGCCAGCAGCGCGGACAGGGCTTACGAGCAGTACTTC. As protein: CASSADRAYEQYF. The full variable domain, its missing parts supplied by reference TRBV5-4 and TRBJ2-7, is ETGVTQSPTHLIKTRGQQVTLRCSSQSGHNTVSWYQQALGQGPQFIFQYYREEENGRGNFPPRFSGLQFPNYSSELNVNALELDDSALYLCASSADRAYEQYFGPGTRLTVT.

CDR3 region: CASIGGGVGETQYF. The CDR3 DNA sequence: TGTGCCAGTATAGGAGGTGGAGTGGGGGAGACCCAGTACTTC. This chain uses TRBV19 with TRBJ2-5; the D gene is possibly TRBD2 (5 bases). Germline V gene data show CDR1 as LNHDA and CDR2 as SQIVND (reference sequence). The CDR3 is 14 residues long. Trimming pared 7 bases from V and 5 bases from J, leaving 17 bases between.

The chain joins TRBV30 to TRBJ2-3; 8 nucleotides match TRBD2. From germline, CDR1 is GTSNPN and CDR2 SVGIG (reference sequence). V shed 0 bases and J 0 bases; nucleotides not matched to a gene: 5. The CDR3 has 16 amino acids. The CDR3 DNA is TGTGCCTGGAGTGTGCTAGCGGGTTCTAGCACAGATACGCAGTATTTT. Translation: CAWSVLAGSSTDTQYF.

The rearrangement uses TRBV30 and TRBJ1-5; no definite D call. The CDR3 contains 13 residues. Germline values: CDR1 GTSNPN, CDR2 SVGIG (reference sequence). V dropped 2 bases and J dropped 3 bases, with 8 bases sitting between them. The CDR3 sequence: CAWSRRDNQPQHF. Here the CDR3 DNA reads TGTGCCTGGAGTAGGAGAGACAATCAGCCCCAGCATTTT.